Below, 2 T cell receptor beta chains from the same sample are listed, as sequenced in a study of neurological immune-mediated disorders. TCRdb re-analysed the 5' RACE reads in MiXCR, keeping a single row per CDR3 protein. The sample shows approximately 38,000 distinct CDR3 sequences, 2.5% of them seen only once. The sample comprised PBMCs. Receptors originate from a man aged 50 to 60 with multiple sclerosis.

In its sample, this clonotype was seen many times. V and J are TRBV20-1 and TRBJ1-2, with no clear D. Trimming cost V 3 bases and J 8 bases, with 13 bases left between them. The CDR3 is 12 residues long. Germline loops: CDR1 DFQATT, CDR2 SNEGSKA (reference sequence). CDR3 nucleotide sequence: TGCAGTGCTAGGCCCAAGCTTCAGGGCTACACCTTC. It specifies CSARPKLQGYTF.

Ten or more counts support this clonotype. The chain joins TRBV4-1 to TRBJ1-1; D perhaps matches TRBD1 (6 bases). Germline CDR1 MGHRA, CDR2 YSYEKL. V lost 0 bases to trimming and J lost 1 base, with 6 bases between them. CDR3 length: 14 residues. The CDR3 DNA reads TGCGCCAGCAGCCAAGAGACAGGGAACACTGAAGCTTTCTTT. Amino acid sequence: CASSQETGNTEAFF.